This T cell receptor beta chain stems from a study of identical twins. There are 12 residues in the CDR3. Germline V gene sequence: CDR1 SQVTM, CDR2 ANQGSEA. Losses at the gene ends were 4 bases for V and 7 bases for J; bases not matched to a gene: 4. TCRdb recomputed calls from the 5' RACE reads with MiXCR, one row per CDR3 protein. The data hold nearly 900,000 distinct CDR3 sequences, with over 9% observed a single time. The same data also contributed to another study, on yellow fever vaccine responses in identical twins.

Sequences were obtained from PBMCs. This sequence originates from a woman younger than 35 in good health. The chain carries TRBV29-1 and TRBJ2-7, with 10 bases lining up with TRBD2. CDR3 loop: CSVGAGGREQYF. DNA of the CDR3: TGCAGCGTTGGAGCGGGAGGGCGGGAGCAGTACTTC.